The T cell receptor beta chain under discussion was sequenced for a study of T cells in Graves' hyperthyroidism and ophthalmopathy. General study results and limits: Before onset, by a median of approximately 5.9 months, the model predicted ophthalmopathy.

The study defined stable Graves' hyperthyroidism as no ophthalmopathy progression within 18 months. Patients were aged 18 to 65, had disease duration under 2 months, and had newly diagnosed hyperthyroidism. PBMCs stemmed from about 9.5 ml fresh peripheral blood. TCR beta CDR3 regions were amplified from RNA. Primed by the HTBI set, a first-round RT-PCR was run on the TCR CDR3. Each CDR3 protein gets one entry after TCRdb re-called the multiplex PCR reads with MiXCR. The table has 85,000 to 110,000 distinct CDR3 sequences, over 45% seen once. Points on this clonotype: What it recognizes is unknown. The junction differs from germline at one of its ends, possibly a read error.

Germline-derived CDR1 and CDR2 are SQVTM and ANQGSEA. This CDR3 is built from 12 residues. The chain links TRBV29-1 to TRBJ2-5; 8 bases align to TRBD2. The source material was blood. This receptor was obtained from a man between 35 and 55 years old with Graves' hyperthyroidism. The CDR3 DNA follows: TGCAGCGTCGTTAGCGGGGAAGAGGCCCAGTACTTC. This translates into CSVVSGEEAQYF. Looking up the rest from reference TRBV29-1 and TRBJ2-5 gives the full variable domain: SAVISQKPSRDICQRGTSLTIQCQVDSQVTMMFWYRQQPGQSLTLIATANQGSEATYESGFVIDKFPISRPNLTFSTLTVSNMSPEDSSIYLCSVVSGEEAQYFGPGTRLLVL.